The 20 T cell receptor beta chains reported below all come from one sample, sequenced in a study of blood T cell repertoires in COVID-19. Profiling relied on immunoSEQ multiplex PCR, and the TCRdb table lists in-frame clones only, not all of them. This sample yields 75,000 to 100,000 clones, of which roughly 89% are seen a single time; 5% to 6.5% belongs to the top ten. Material: peripheral blood. The receptor set was obtained from a man in his fifties or sixties with acute or convalescent COVID-19.

The chain links TRBV4-3 to TRBJ2-3, with 7 bases identical to TRBD2. There are 16 residues in the CDR3. After removal of 2 bases from V and 1 base from J, the junction contained 6 bases not matched to a gene. Germline CDR1 and CDR2: LGHNA and YSLEER. The CDR3 DNA follows: TGCGCCAGCAGCCAAAACGGCGGGAGAGGCACAGATACGCAGTATTTT. As protein: CASSQNGGRGTDTQYF.

The rearrangement joins TRBV21-1 to TRBJ2-3; the D segment call TRBD2 is taken from the table without a DNA check. TRBV21-1 is recorded as a pseudogene. The CDR3 has 18 amino acids. Here the CDR3 reads CASSKVGTRRNSTDTQYF. CDR3 nucleotides: TGTGCCAGCAGCAAAGTGGGGACTCGAAGAAATAGCACAGATACGCAGTATTTT.

CDR3 in amino acids: CASSTRDTPEQYF. CDR3 DNA sequence: TGTGCCAGCTCTACCCGGGACACCCCAGAGCAGTACTTC. The rearrangement joins TRBV18 to TRBJ2-7, with D possibly matching TRBD1 (6 bases). CDR3 size: 13 residues. Germline V lookup: CDR1 KGHSH, CDR2 LQKENI. Trimming removed 6 bases at V and 7 bases at J, with 16 bases between.

This chain connects TRBV3-1 (or the pseudogene TRBV3-2) to TRBJ2-1; 12 bases align to TRBD2. The CDR3 covers 18 residues. V shed 0 bases, J shed 3 bases, and the junction held 6 bases outside the gene matches. Germline V lookup: CDR1 LGHDT, CDR2 YNNKEL (reference sequence). This chain's CDR3 is CASSQERGTSGLYNEQFF. The CDR3 nucleotides are TGTGCCAGCAGCCAAGAACGAGGGACTAGCGGGCTCTACAATGAGCAGTTCTTC.

The chain joins TRBV5-6 to TRBJ1-4; 7 nucleotides align to TRBD1. CDR1 and CDR2 from the germline V gene are SGHDT and YYEEEE. Unmatched junction bases numbered 5, after V lost 1 base and J lost 2 bases. This CDR3 has 16 amino acids. CDR3 nucleotide sequence: TGTGCCAGCAGCTTGCTACCAGGGGGTACTAATGAAAAACTGTTTTTT. Residues: CASSLLPGGTNEKLFF.

CDR3 residues: CASLPGFWGYTF. CDR3 in DNA: TGTGCCAGCTTACCAGGGTTCTGGGGCTACACCTTC. V is TRBV7-2 and J is TRBJ1-2; D may be TRBD1 (5 bases). The ends were cut back, 8 bases at V and 8 bases at J, with 15 bases in the middle. The CDR3 is 12 residues long. In germline, CDR1 is SGHTA, CDR2 FQGNSA.

The CDR3 DNA sequence: TGCGCCAGCAGCTTTAGCGGGGGCGAGTATGAGCAGTTCTTC. Translation: CASSFSGGEYEQFF. The chain combines TRBV5-1 with TRBJ2-1, with 9 positions matching TRBD2. The V segment lost 2 bases and the J segment 8 bases; nucleotides outside the gene matches: 5. Germline CDR1 and CDR2: SGHRS and YFSETQ. CDR3 length: 14 residues. The whole variable domain, remainder taken from reference TRBV5-1 and TRBJ2-1, is KAGVTQTPRYLIKTRGQQVTLSCSPISGHRSVSWYQQTPGQGLQFLFEYFSETQRNKGNFPGRFSGRQFSNSRSEMNVSTLELGDSALYLCASSFSGGEYEQFFGPGTRLTVL.

This clone was found once. The gene calls are TRBV15 and TRBJ1-6; D gene ambiguous. CDR1 is LNHNV, CDR2 YYDKDF, per germline (reference sequence). The ends were cut back, 1 base at V and 5 bases at J, with 6 bases in the middle. This CDR3 comprises 14 residues. The CDR3 sequence is CATSRVPNNSPLHF. CDR3 bases: TGTGCCACCAGCAGAGTCCCCAATAATTCACCCCTCCACTTT.

The V call is TRBV6-6, the J call TRBJ1-2; TRBD1 might be the D (5 bases). V lost 5 bases, J lost 1 base, and 17 bases lay in between. The CDR3 extends over 16 amino acids. Germline-derived CDR1 and CDR2 are MNHNY and SVGAGI (reference sequence). CDR3 nucleotides: TGTGCCAGCAGTCCCTCAGGAGGGGCGTTTAACTATGGCTACACCTTC. Protein: CASSPSGGAFNYGYTF.

The chain combines TRBV11-2 with TRBJ2-7; 7 bases are shared with TRBD1. CDR1 SGHAT and CDR2 FQNNGV come from the germline V gene. Losses at the gene ends were 4 bases for V and 3 bases for J; bases not matched to a gene: 3. This CDR3 has 13 residues. The CDR3: CASSYGQDYEQYF. In DNA, the CDR3 is TGTGCCAGCAGCTATGGACAGGACTACGAGCAGTACTTC. The variable domain in full, with the rest retrieved from reference TRBV11-2 and TRBJ2-7, is EAGVAQSPRYKIIEKRQSVAFWCNPISGHATLYWYQQILGQGPKLLIQFQNNGVVDDSQLPKDRFSAERLKGVDSTLKIQPAKLEDSAVYLCASSYGQDYEQYFGPGTRLTVT.

Here the CDR3 DNA reads TGTGCCAGCAGTGCCGGGACACAGAGCTCTGGGGCCAACGTCCTGACTTTC. Translation: CASSAGTQSSGANVLTF. The J gene is TRBJ2-6, the V gene TRBV6-1, with a weak D call TRBD1 (6 bases). Trimming removed 4 bases at V and 0 bases at J, with 13 bases between. CDR1 is MNHNS and CDR2 is SASEGT in the germline V gene. There are 17 residues in the CDR3.

The gene calls are TRBV27 and TRBJ2-2; D gene uncertain. The germline CDR1 and CDR2 sequences are MNHEY and SMNVEV (reference sequence). The CDR3 has 16 amino acids. Deletions cut 5 bases from V and 4 bases from J, with 17 bases between. CDR3: CASSPTASHGTGELFF. The CDR3, as DNA: TGTGCCAGCAGTCCTACAGCAAGTCACGGCACCGGGGAGCTGTTTTTT.

The count of this clone is one. The chain has TRBV5-8 and TRBJ1-2; TRBD1 aligns across 10 bases. Looked up from germline, CDR1 is SGHTS and CDR2 is YDEGEE. This CDR3 region has 14 residues. Losses at the gene ends were 2 bases for V and 6 bases for J; bases not matched to a gene: 4. The CDR3 spells CASSLMGQGNGYTF. In nucleotides, the CDR3 is TGTGCCAGCAGCTTAATGGGACAGGGGAATGGCTACACCTTC.

Written as DNA, the CDR3 is TGTGCCAGCAGCCCTCGGACGGGGAGCTCCTACGAGCAGTACTTC. This gives the protein CASSPRTGSSYEQYF. The chain uses TRBV13 and TRBJ2-7; possible D gene TRBD2, 5 bases. CDR1 is PRHDT, CDR2 FYEKMQ, per germline (reference sequence). V dropped 5 bases and J dropped 0 bases, with 14 bases sitting between them. The CDR3 has 15 amino acids. The full variable domain, with the rest looked up from reference TRBV13 and TRBJ2-7, is AAGVIQSPRHLIKEKRETATLKCYPIPRHDTVYWYQQGPGQDPQFLISFYEKMQSDKGSIPDRFSAQQFSDYHSELNMSSLELGDSALYFCASSPRTGSSYEQYFGPGTRLTVT.

The chain recombines TRBV27 with TRBJ2-7; tentative D call: TRBD2 (5 bases). Trimming removed 2 bases at V and 0 bases at J, with 8 bases between. Germline CDR1 reads MNHEY; CDR2 reads SMNVEV (reference sequence). The CDR3 is 14 amino acids. CDR3 loop: CASSLGSASYEQYF. Written as DNA, the CDR3 is TGTGCCAGCAGTTTAGGTAGCGCCTCCTACGAGCAGTACTTC.

The chain is built from TRBV5-1 and TRBJ2-2; no clear D gene. Per the germline V gene, CDR1 is SGHRS and CDR2 is YFSETQ. CDR3 length: 16 residues. V was cut by 5 bases and J by 0 bases, with 14 bases left in between. The CDR3 nucleotides are TGCGCCAGCAGACTTGACTTGAGGTCGAACACCGGGGAGCTGTTTTTT. Translation gives CASRLDLRSNTGELFF.

This clone was detected only once. The rearrangement uses TRBV4-2 and TRBJ2-2, with D perhaps TRBD2 (6 bases). The CDR3 sequence is 17 residues long. Germline V gene lookup returns CDR1 LGHNA and CDR2 YNFKEQ. V was cut by 1 base and J by 2 bases, with 14 bases left in between. CDR3 residues: CASSQVAGTANTGELFF. CDR3 nucleotides: TGTGCCAGCAGCCAAGTCGCCGGGACTGCAAACACCGGGGAGCTGTTTTTT.

This clone was seen a handful of times. The chain carries TRBV11-2 and TRBJ1-4; the D is unclear. CDR3 length: 15 residues. Germline V CDR1 and CDR2: SGHAT, FQNNGV. With 4 bases removed from V and 4 bases from J, the gap between germline ends came to 13 bases. In nucleotides, the CDR3 is TGTGCCAGCAGCTCCATCCGGGTCGGTAATGAAAAACTGTTTTTT. Translated: CASSSIRVGNEKLFF.

The count of this clone is one. The chain links TRBV19 to TRBJ1-4, with D tentatively TRBD1 (5 bases). Germline CDR1 is LNHDA and CDR2 is SQIVND (reference sequence). Trimming cost V 6 bases and J 4 bases, with 12 bases left between them. This CDR3 has 14 residues. The chain's CDR3 is CASSERGVNEKLFF. CDR3 nucleotide sequence: TGTGCCAGTAGCGAACGGGGGGTTAATGAAAAACTGTTTTTT.

The genes are TRBV6-1 and TRBJ2-3, with 10 bases fitting TRBD2. CDR3 length equals 15 residues. Germline V gives CDR1 MNHNS, CDR2 SASEGT. The ends lost 4 bases at V and 5 bases at J; junction bases unmatched: 6. The DNA for the CDR3 is TGTGCCAGCAGTGTAGCGGGGGGAGGTGTAGATACGCAGTATTTT. Translated: CASSVAGGGVDTQYF.